One sample yielded the 27 T cell receptor beta chains listed below, sequenced in a study of blood T cell repertoires in COVID-19. Some clones are missing from TCRdb's copy, which holds only in-frame ones; the method was immunoSEQ multiplex PCR. This sample yields about 200,000 clones, of which around 84% are seen a single time; nearly 7.5% belongs to the top ten. The specimen was PBMCs or T cells enriched from blood (not recorded which). Receptors originate from a middle-aged woman with acute COVID-19.

The chain employs TRBV27 and TRBJ2-1; 14 bases are shared with TRBD2. This CDR3 spans 18 amino acids. J gave up 5 bases and V 1 base, and 7 bases lay outside the gene matches. Germline loops: CDR1 MNHEY, CDR2 SMNVEV (reference sequence). Here the CDR3 reads CASSLYLGTSGGNNEQFF. The CDR3 DNA follows: TGTGCCAGCAGTTTATATTTGGGGACTAGCGGGGGAAACAATGAGCAGTTCTTC.

This chain links TRBV15 with TRBJ2-7; the match to TRBD1 covers 11 bases. The CDR3 contains 14 residues. The V and J ends lost 11 bases and 3 bases, in that order; junction bases with no gene match: 9. Germline V CDR1 and CDR2: LNHNV, YYDKDF (reference sequence). This CDR3 reads CAVRRTGGDYEQYF. The DNA for the CDR3 is TGTGCCGTCAGAAGGACAGGGGGCGACTACGAGCAGTACTTC.

V is TRBV5-1 and J is TRBJ2-2; TRBD1 matches at 7 bases. The CDR3 is 16 amino acids. V trimming: 2 bases; J trimming: 4 bases; junction bases outside the gene matches: 8. Germline assignment: CDR1 SGHRS and CDR2 YFSETQ. The CDR3 DNA reads as TGCGCCAGCAGCTTAATGACAGGGCCGAGCACCGGGGAGCTGTTTTTT. It yields the protein CASSLMTGPSTGELFF.

This rearrangement joins TRBV24-1 to TRBJ1-2, with D tentatively TRBD1 (6 bases). The CDR3 spans 14 residues. Germline assignment: CDR1 KGHDR and CDR2 SFDVKD. The V end lost 2 bases, the J end lost 5 bases, and 11 bases lay between the germline ends. CDR3 region: CATSDSGGWYGYTF. Written as DNA, the CDR3 is TGTGCCACCAGTGATTCGGGGGGCTGGTATGGCTACACCTTC.

This clone was recorded a few times. The V call is TRBV30, the J call TRBJ1-6; the D gene is possibly TRBD1 (5 bases). Per germline, CDR1 GTSNPN and CDR2 SVGIG (reference sequence). With 4 bases removed from V and 8 bases from J, the gap between germline ends came to 12 bases. CDR3 length: 13 amino acids. This CDR3 is CAWNGQGDSPLHF. CDR3 coding DNA: TGTGCCTGGAACGGGCAGGGCGATTCACCCCTCCACTTT.

This chain uses TRBV10-3 with TRBJ2-7; a weak D match, TRBD1 (6 bases). Trimming removed 6 bases at V and 0 bases at J, with 12 bases between. This CDR3 spans 14 amino acids. Germline CDR1 and CDR2: ENHRY and SYGVKD. CDR3: CAISKQGTSYEQYF. The CDR3 DNA is TGTGCCATCAGCAAACAGGGAACCTCCTACGAGCAGTACTTC.

The CDR3 DNA is TGTGCCAGCAGTAGGGGCAGCTGGGATTCACACACAGAGTATTTT. This encodes CASSRGSWDSHTEYF. V and J are TRBV27 and TRBJ2-3, with D perhaps TRBD1 (5 bases). There are 15 residues in the CDR3. CDR1 is MNHEY and CDR2 is SMNVEV in the germline V gene (reference sequence). The V gene lost 5 bases and the J gene lost 13 bases, with 25 bases spanning the gap.

The chain has TRBV10-3 and TRBJ2-3, with a possible D match to TRBD1 (6 bases). The germline V gene has CDR1 ENHRY and CDR2 SYGVKD. This CDR3 comprises 14 residues. The V end was cut by 0 bases, the J end by 5 bases, with 9 bases between. The CDR3 here is CAISESTGKDTQYF. The CDR3 DNA follows: TGTGCCATCAGTGAGTCAACAGGGAAAGATACGCAGTATTTT.

DNA for the CDR3: TGTGCCAGTAGTATATCCTTAACTAGCGGGGAGACCCAGTACTTC. Amino acid sequence: CASSISLTSGETQYF. The genes are TRBV19 and TRBJ2-5; 9 bases match TRBD2. With 2 bases clipped from V and 5 bases from J, the junction kept 6 bases outside the gene matches. Per germline, CDR1 LNHDA and CDR2 SQIVND (reference sequence). The CDR3 contains 15 residues.

CDR3 residues: CASSAGQSSYNEQFF. The CDR3 DNA follows: TGTGCCAGCAGCGCCGGACAGAGCTCCTACAATGAGCAGTTCTTC. This chain joins TRBV5-4 and TRBJ2-1; D may be TRBD1 (6 bases). The germline gives CDR1 SGHNT, CDR2 YYREEE (reference sequence). There are 15 residues in the CDR3. Trimming cost V 4 bases and J 0 bases, with 11 bases left between them.

The rearrangement joins TRBV5-1 to TRBJ2-7, with D perhaps matching TRBD1 (5 bases). Germline CDR1 and CDR2: SGHRS and YFSETQ. The CDR3 runs to 15 residues. V was clipped by 0 bases and J by 0 bases, with 10 bases between them. CDR3 loop: CASSLGAGNSYEQYF. In DNA, the CDR3 is TGCGCCAGCAGCTTGGGGGCAGGGAACTCCTACGAGCAGTACTTC.

The chain employs TRBV10-3 and TRBJ1-5; possibly TRBD1 for D (6 bases). This CDR3 contains 13 residues. V was pared by 10 bases and J by 3 bases, with 13 bases between. Per the germline V gene, CDR1 is ENHRY and CDR2 is SYGVKD. DNA of the CDR3: TGTGCCACGAGTTCAGGGGACAATCAGCCCCAGCATTTT. This encodes CATSSGDNQPQHF.

The rearrangement joins TRBV9 to TRBJ1-2; 8 positions match TRBD1. V dropped 0 bases and J dropped 8; count of bases not matched to a gene: 3. Germline-derived CDR1 and CDR2 are SGDLS and YYNGEE. This CDR3 spans 13 amino acids. The CDR3 sequence: CASSVASGGGYTF. The CDR3 coding sequence is TGTGCCAGCAGCGTAGCGTCAGGGGGCGGCTACACCTTC. Supplemented by reference TRBV9 and TRBJ1-2, the full variable domain reads DSGVTQTPKHLITATGQRVTLRCSPRSGDLSVYWYQQSLDQGLQFLIQYYNGEERAKGNILERFSAQQFPDLHSELNLSSLELGDSALYFCASSVASGGGYTFGSGTRLTVV.

A single count supports this clone. The gene calls are TRBV28 and TRBJ2-1, with 12 positions matching TRBD2. The CDR3 loop spans 16 amino acids. Unmatched junction bases numbered 7, after V lost 1 base and J lost 9 bases. Germline V lookup: CDR1 MDHEN, CDR2 SYDVKM. The CDR3 spells CASSLSLAGGPGEQFF. CDR3 DNA: TGTGCCAGCAGTTTATCTCTAGCGGGGGGGCCCGGTGAGCAGTTCTTC.

The chain links TRBV5-1 to TRBJ2-5, with D possibly TRBD1 on 6 matching bases. V gave up 2 bases and J gave up 3 bases, with 14 bases separating them. Germline assignment: CDR1 SGHRS and CDR2 YFSETQ. The CDR3 is 15 residues long. CDR3 bases: TGCGCCAGCAGCTTCCCTAACGGACAGAAAGAGACCCAGTACTTC. Its translation: CASSFPNGQKETQYF.

The chain combines TRBV11-1 with TRBJ1-2; 7 bases fit TRBD1. This CDR3 has 15 amino acids. Per germline, CDR1 SGHAT and CDR2 FQDESV (reference sequence). J gave up 0 bases and V 5 bases, and 6 bases lay outside the gene matches. In nucleotides, the CDR3 is TGTGCCAGCAGCGAGACAGGGACTTCTAACTATGGCTACACCTTC. This sequence encodes CASSETGTSNYGYTF.

The chain couples TRBV27 to TRBJ1-5; D unresolved. The germline gives CDR1 MNHEY, CDR2 SMNVEV (reference sequence). Trimming pared 6 bases from V and 3 bases from J, leaving 6 bases between. There are 12 residues in the CDR3. DNA for the CDR3: TGTGCCAGCAGCTTTTACAATCAGCCCCAGCATTTT. Translating it yields CASSFYNQPQHF.

CDR3 region: CAWSVQEYTQYF. CDR3 in DNA: TGTGCCTGGAGTGTACAGGAGTATACGCAGTATTTT. This chain links TRBV30 with TRBJ2-3; a weak D match, TRBD1 (5 bases). Per germline, CDR1 GTSNPN and CDR2 SVGIG (reference sequence). Trimming pared 0 bases from V and 7 bases from J, leaving 8 bases between. The CDR3 is 12 amino acids. Full variable domain (outside the CDR3, taken from reference TRBV30 and TRBJ2-3): SQTIHQWPATLVQPVGSPLSLECTVEGTSNPNLYWYRQAAGRGLQLLFYSVGIGQISSEVPQNLSASRPQDRQFILSSKKLLLSDSGFYLCAWSVQEYTQYFGPGTRLTVL.

The chain recombines TRBV18 with TRBJ1-2, with TRBD1 matching 8 bases. The CDR3 has 14 residues. The germline gives CDR1 KGHSH, CDR2 LQKENI. With 3 bases clipped from V and 4 bases from J, the junction kept 4 bases outside the gene matches. CDR3 sequence: CASSPPDRVYGYTF. The CDR3 bases are TGTGCCAGCTCACCCCCGGACAGGGTCTATGGCTACACCTTC.

About this clone: This sample also contains other DNA sequences that code for the same CDR3. V gene TRBV19 combines with J gene TRBJ1-5; TRBD1 aligns across 9 bases. The CDR3 totals 13 residues. After removal of 6 bases from V and 4 bases from J, the junction contained 1 base not matched to a gene. The germline V gene encodes CDR1 LNHDA and CDR2 SQIVND (reference sequence). CDR3 sequence (DNA): TGTGCCAGTAGCGGGACAGGGAATCAGCCCCAGCATTTT. This gives the protein CASSGTGNQPQHF.

The count of this clone is one. V usage is TRBV27 and J usage is TRBJ1-5, with 8 nucleotides matching TRBD1. Losses at the gene ends were 4 bases for V and 2 bases for J; bases not matched to a gene: 10. The CDR3 has 17 amino acids. Germline loops: CDR1 MNHEY, CDR2 SMNVEV (reference sequence). The DNA for the CDR3 is TGTGCCAGCAGTTCCCTAGGCTCAGGGGGCGGCAATCAGCCCCAGCATTTT. It is translated as CASSSLGSGGGNQPQHF.

This chain uses TRBV6-1 with TRBJ2-7; 7 nucleotides align to TRBD2. Per the germline V gene, CDR1 is MNHNS and CDR2 is SASEGT. Unmatched junction bases numbered 8, after V lost 2 bases and J lost 4 bases. The CDR3 has 15 residues. The CDR3 protein is CASSERSSGGYEQYF. The CDR3 DNA is TGTGCCAGCAGTGAACGTTCGTCGGGGGGATACGAGCAGTACTTC.

This chain joins TRBV28 and TRBJ2-2; 7 bases map to TRBD1. V shed 5 bases and J 5 bases; nucleotides not matched to a gene: 8. Germline V gene data show CDR1 as MDHEN and CDR2 as SYDVKM. This CDR3 region has 15 residues. CDR3 region: CASSPPAQGTGELFF. CDR3 nucleotide sequence: TGTGCCAGCAGTCCACCGGCACAGGGGACCGGGGAGCTGTTTTTT.

V and J are TRBV5-1 and TRBJ2-1, with 11 bases aligning to TRBD2. The V and J ends lost 5 bases and 4 bases, in that order; junction bases with no gene match: 11. The CDR3 is 17 residues long. Looked up from germline, CDR1 is SGHRS and CDR2 is YFSETQ. The CDR3 DNA reads TGCGCCAGCAGGCGGGCTAGCGGGAGGTCTTCATACAATGAGCAGTTCTTC. Its translation: CASRRASGRSSYNEQFF.

The table lists this clone with a count of one. The rearrangement links TRBV30 to TRBJ1-1; no definite D call. V lost 8 bases and J 3 bases, leaving 16 bases between the germline ends. CDR1 is GTSNPN, CDR2 SVGIG, per germline (reference sequence). The CDR3 covers 13 residues. CDR3 residues: CASSQQRDTEAFF. As DNA, the CDR3 is TGTGCCAGTTCTCAACAGCGGGACACTGAAGCTTTCTTT.

J is TRBJ2-7 and V is TRBV9; TRBD1 is a possible D gene (6 bases). Looked up from germline, CDR1 is SGDLS and CDR2 is YYNGEE. The V and J ends lost 0 bases and 2 bases respectively, with 12 bases between them. The CDR3 extends over 15 amino acids. The CDR3 bases are TGTGCCAGCAGCGTAGATTACGACAGGACCTACGAGCAGTACTTC. Translating it yields CASSVDYDRTYEQYF.

The V call is TRBV3-1 (or the pseudogene TRBV3-2), the J call TRBJ1-1; no firm D call. This CDR3 region has 15 residues. Germline V gene sequence: CDR1 LGHDT, CDR2 YNNKEL (reference sequence). V gave up 4 bases and J gave up 1 base, with 13 bases separating them. CDR3 residues: CASSPPNGGNTEAFF. The CDR3 DNA reads TGTGCCAGCAGCCCACCCAACGGTGGGAACACTGAAGCTTTCTTT.